The TCR beta chain described here comes from a study of shared clonotypes between healthy human individuals. Study overall: The study used three CD4 naive, three CD4 memory, two CD8 naive and one CD8 memory plate per donor.

Naive-designated CD8 cells lacked CD45RO, were positively enriched for CCR7, and omitted terminally differentiated effector memory CD45RA+ cells. Participating donors were healthy, HIV-negative adults free of recent acute infections or vaccinations. This CDR3 is built from 14 residues. Between the trimmed V and J ends, which lost 5 bases and 0 bases, there was a span of 10 bases. Germline V gives CDR1 MNHEY, CDR2 SMNVEV (reference sequence). Measured with immunoSEQ multiplex PCR; TCRdb has only the in-frame clones, and not every one. The repertoire holds roughly 2,000,000 clones, with about 95% as singletons. General observations from the study: Rarefaction showed sorted-subset sequencing was incomplete despite large depth. Sampling covered blood only; tissue repertoires likely differ.

This clone has just a few counts. The target antigen is unknown. What was sequenced was naive CD8+ T cells sorted from blood. The J gene is TRBJ1-1, the V gene TRBV27, with TRBD1 as a possible D gene (6 bases). This receptor was obtained from a man between 18 and 29 years old in good health. CDR3 DNA sequence: TGTGCCAGCAGTCAACAGGGTATGAACACTGAAGCTTTCTTT. Protein sequence: CASSQQGMNTEAFF.